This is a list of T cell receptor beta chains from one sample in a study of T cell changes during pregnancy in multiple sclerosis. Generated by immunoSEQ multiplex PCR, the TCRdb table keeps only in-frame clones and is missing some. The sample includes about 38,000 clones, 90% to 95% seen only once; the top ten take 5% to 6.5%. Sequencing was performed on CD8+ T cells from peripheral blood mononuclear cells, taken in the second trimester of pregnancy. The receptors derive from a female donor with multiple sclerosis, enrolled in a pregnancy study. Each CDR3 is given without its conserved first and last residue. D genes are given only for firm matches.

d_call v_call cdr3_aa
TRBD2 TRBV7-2 ASSSTSGSYNEQF
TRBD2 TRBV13 ASSSYSGSKETQY
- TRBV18 ASSPPSGNTGELF
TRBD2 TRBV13 ASSWGLAGAYEQY
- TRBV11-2 ASSLAGEVYEQY
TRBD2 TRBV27 ASSFFPGLAVGELF
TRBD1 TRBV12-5 ASGFLLGQADEQY
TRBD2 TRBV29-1 SAESGLAGGSSYNEQF
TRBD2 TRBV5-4 ASSSEKGTSGRGEQF
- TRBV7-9 ASSLVAPSYGYT
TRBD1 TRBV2 ASRKDRVSNQPQH
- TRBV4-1 ASSQDGRVWGLETQY
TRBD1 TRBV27 ASSLGTGPNTEAF
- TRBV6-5 ASKHLVNTEAF
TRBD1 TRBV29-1 SVGQGDGDGYT
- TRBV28 ASSLSTGIFWGYT
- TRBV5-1 ASSLSGPQY
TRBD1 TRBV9 ASSNPGQGAREQY
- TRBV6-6 ASSYSGGVNYGYT
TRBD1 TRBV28 ASSLLPGTGWPEAF